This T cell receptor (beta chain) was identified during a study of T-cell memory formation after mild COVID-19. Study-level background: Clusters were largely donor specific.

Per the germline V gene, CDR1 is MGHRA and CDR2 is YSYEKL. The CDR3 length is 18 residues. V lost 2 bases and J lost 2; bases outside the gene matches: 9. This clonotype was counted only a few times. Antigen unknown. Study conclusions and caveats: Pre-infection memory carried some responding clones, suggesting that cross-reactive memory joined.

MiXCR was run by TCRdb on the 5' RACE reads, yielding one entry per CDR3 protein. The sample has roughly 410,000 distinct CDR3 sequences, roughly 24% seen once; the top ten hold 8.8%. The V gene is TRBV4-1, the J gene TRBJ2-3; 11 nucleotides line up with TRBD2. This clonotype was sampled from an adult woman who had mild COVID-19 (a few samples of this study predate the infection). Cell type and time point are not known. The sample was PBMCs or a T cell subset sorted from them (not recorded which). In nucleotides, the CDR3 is TGCGCCAGCAGCCAACGAGTTGGGACTAGCGGATCCACAGATACGCAGTATTTT. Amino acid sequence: CASSQRVGTSGSTDTQYF.